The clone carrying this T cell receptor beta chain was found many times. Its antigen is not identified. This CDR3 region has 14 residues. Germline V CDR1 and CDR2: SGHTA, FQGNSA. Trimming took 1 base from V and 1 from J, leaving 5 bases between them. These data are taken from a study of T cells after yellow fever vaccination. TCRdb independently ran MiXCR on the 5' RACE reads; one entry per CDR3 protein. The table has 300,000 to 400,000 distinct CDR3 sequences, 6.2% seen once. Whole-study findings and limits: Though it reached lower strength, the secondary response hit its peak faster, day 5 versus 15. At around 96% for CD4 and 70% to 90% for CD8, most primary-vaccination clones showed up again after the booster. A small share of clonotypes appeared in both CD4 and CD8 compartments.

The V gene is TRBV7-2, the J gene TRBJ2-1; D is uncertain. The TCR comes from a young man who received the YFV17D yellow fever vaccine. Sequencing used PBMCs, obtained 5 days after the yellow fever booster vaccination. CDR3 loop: CASSLGGSYNEQFF. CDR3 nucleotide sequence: TGTGCCAGCAGCTTAGGGGGATCCTACAATGAGCAGTTCTTC.